The sequence of this T cell receptor (beta chain) was determined in a study of control samples from healthy donors and cancer patients. CDR3 length: 15 amino acids. V lost 8 bases and J lost 6, with 20 bases in between. CDR1 and CDR2 from the germline V gene are LNHDA and SQIVND (reference sequence). Here immunoSEQ multiplex PCR was the method, and the copy in TCRdb shows in-frame clones only, minus some. The sample contains about 160,000 clones, 85% to 95% of which appear only once. This clone occurred a few times. The clonotype was recovered from a woman aged 40 to 50 in good health. Sample: blood. This chain links TRBV19 with TRBJ1-5, with D tentatively TRBD1 (5 bases). In DNA, the CDR3 is TGTGCCAGTCAGGGATACCAAGATTCTGTTCAGCCCCAGCATTTT. Translation gives CASQGYQDSVQPQHF.